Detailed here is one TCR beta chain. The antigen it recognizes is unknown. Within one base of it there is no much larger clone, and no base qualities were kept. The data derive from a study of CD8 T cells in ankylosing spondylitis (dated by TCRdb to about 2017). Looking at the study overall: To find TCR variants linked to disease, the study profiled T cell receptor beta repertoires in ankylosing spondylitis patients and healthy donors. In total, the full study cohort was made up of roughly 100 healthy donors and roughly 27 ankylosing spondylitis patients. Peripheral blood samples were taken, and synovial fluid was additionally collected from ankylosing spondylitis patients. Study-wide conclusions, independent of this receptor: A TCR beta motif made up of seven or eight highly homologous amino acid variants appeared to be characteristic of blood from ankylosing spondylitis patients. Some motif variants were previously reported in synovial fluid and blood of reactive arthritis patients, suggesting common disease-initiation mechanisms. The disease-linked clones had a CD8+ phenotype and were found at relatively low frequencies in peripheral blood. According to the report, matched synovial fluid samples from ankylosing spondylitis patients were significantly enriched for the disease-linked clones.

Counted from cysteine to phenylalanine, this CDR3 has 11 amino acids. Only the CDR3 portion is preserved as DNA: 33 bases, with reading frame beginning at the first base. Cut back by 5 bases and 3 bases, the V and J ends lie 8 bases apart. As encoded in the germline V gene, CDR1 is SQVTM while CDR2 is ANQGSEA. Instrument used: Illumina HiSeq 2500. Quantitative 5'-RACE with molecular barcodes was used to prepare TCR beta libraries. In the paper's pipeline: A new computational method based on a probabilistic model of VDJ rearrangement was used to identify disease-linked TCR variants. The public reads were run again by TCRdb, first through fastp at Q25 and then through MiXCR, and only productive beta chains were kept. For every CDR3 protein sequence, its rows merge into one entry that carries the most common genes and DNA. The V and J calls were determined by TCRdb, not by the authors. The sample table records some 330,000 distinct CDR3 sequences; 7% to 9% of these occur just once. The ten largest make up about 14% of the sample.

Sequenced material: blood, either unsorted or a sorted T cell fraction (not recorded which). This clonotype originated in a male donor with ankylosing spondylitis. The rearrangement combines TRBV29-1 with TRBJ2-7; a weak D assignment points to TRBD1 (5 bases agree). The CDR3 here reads CSVQGNYEQYF. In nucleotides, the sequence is TGCAGCGTTCAGGGAAACTACGAGCAGTACTTC.